These 28 T cell receptor beta chains were all obtained from the same sample, sequenced in a study of shared clonotypes between healthy human individuals. Clones were read by immunoSEQ multiplex PCR, and TCRdb kept only the in-frame ones, dropping some. Of fewer than 3 million clones in the sample, just under 95% were seen once. Material for sequencing was naive CD4+ T cells from PBMCs. As for subset: CD45RA+ positively selected. The origin of the receptors is a man between 18 and 29 years old in good health. Some clones in this sample may be carry-over from other donors' samples.

The chain employs TRBV19 and TRBJ2-5; 10 nucleotides align to TRBD1. Germline CDR1 and CDR2: LNHDA and SQIVND (reference sequence). The CDR3 runs 18 residues. V lost 0 bases and J lost 5; bases outside the gene matches: 12. Written as DNA, the CDR3 is TGTGCCAGTAGTATAGATACAGTTCCGGGACAGGGGTTGGAGACCCAGTACTTC. Protein sequence: CASSIDTVPGQGLETQYF.

A note on this clone: Since no conserved phenylalanine or tryptophan closes the CDR3, a read error is the likely cause. The DNA is left out, because the CDR3 cannot be placed on it with certainty; the CDR3 is given as TCRdb lists it. The chain couples TRBV10-1 to TRBJ2-7; the table gives TRBD2 as D, unverified against the DNA. Germline V gene data show CDR1 as WNHNN and CDR2 as SYGVQD (reference sequence). With termini counted, the CDR3 has 8 amino acids. CDR3 loop: CASTEPLI.

The V and J genes are TRBV7-9 and TRBJ1-5, with a weak D call TRBD1 (5 bases). CDR1 is SEHNR, CDR2 FQNEAQ, per germline (reference sequence). Trimming pared 5 bases from V and 6 bases from J, leaving 11 bases between. The CDR3 consists of 13 residues. In nucleotides, the CDR3 is TGTGCCAGCAGCCTAAGGGACGGTCAGCCCCAGCATTTT. Protein sequence: CASSLRDGQPQHF.

This chain uses TRBV9 with TRBJ2-7, with D hard to call. The germline V gene encodes CDR1 SGDLS and CDR2 YYNGEE. V was shortened by 0 bases and J by 3 bases, with 13 bases between the two germline ends. This CDR3 contains 15 residues. CDR3 bases: TGTGCCAGCAGCGTAGGGGGTAGCCCAGACTACGAGCAGTACTTC. This sequence encodes CASSVGGSPDYEQYF. The variable domain in full, completed from reference TRBV9 and TRBJ2-7, reads DSGVTQTPKHLITATGQRVTLRCSPRSGDLSVYWYQQSLDQGLQFLIQYYNGEERAKGNILERFSAQQFPDLHSELNLSSLELGDSALYFCASSVGGSPDYEQYFGPGTRLTVT.

The chain is built from TRBV27 and TRBJ2-3; D is unresolved. The CDR3 spans 14 residues. Germline values: CDR1 MNHEY, CDR2 SMNVEV (reference sequence). V was cut by 4 bases and J by 8 bases, with 16 bases left in between. The CDR3 sequence: CASSYLVNISTQYF. For the CDR3, the DNA is TGTGCCAGCAGTTATCTGGTCAACATCTCTACGCAGTATTTT.

The CDR3 nucleotides are TGCGCCAGCAGTCCCGGGACAGGGGCGACCGAGCAGTACTTC. The encoded protein is CASSPGTGATEQYF. The V gene is TRBV5-1, the J gene TRBJ2-7, with TRBD1 matching over 10 bases. The trim removed 5 bases at V and 6 bases at J, leaving 8 bases unmatched. The germline CDR1 and CDR2 sequences are SGHRS and YFSETQ. This CDR3 is built from 14 residues.

The chain couples TRBV4-3 to TRBJ2-7, with D hard to call. In germline, CDR1 is LGHNA, CDR2 YSLEER. The V end lost 0 bases, the J end lost 3 bases, and 9 bases lay between the germline ends. The CDR3 loop spans 14 amino acids. The CDR3 sequence: CASSQDSWDYEQYF. CDR3 coding DNA: TGCGCCAGCAGCCAAGATAGTTGGGACTACGAGCAGTACTTC.

This clone was recorded once. The same CDR3 arises from other DNA sequences in this sample as well. The V call is TRBV19, the J call TRBJ2-1; D is undetermined. CDR1 and CDR2 (germline): LNHDA, SQIVND (reference sequence). Trimming pared 4 bases from V and 0 bases from J, leaving 4 bases between. The CDR3 is 13 residues long. This CDR3 is CASSSGSYNEQFF. For the CDR3, the DNA is TGTGCCAGTAGTAGCGGCTCCTACAATGAGCAGTTCTTC.

The rearrangement uses TRBV7-3 and TRBJ2-7; the match to TRBD2 covers 9 bases. The CDR3 totals 14 residues. V dropped 2 bases and J dropped 5; count of bases not matched to a gene: 4. Germline-derived CDR1 and CDR2 are SGHTA and FQGTGA. CDR3 loop: CASSLGGRANEQYF. CDR3 DNA: TGTGCCAGCAGCTTAGGCGGGAGGGCTAACGAGCAGTACTTC.

On this clone itself: This sample also contains other DNA sequences that code for the same CDR3. The gene calls are TRBV5-1 and TRBJ1-4, with D uncertain. The CDR3 spans 15 residues. The V and J ends lost 2 bases and 0 bases respectively, with 8 bases between them. Per the germline V gene, CDR1 is SGHRS and CDR2 is YFSETQ. The CDR3 loop reads CASSLFGATNEKLFF. The DNA for the CDR3 is TGCGCCAGCAGCTTATTCGGGGCAACTAATGAAAAACTGTTTTTT.

The chain has TRBV18 and TRBJ2-7; perhaps TRBD1 as D (6 bases). Trimming took 3 bases from V and 3 from J, leaving 18 bases between them. The germline V gene has CDR1 KGHSH and CDR2 LQKENI. CDR3 length: 16 residues. CDR3 nucleotide sequence: TGTGCCAGCTCACCTCGGCTAGCAGGGGACGGCTACGAGCAGTACTTC. Encoded protein: CASSPRLAGDGYEQYF.

V and J are TRBV7-9 and TRBJ1-1; 7 nucleotides align to TRBD1. CDR1 is SEHNR, CDR2 FQNEAQ, per germline (reference sequence). The CDR3 is 15 amino acids. With 4 bases clipped from V and 4 bases from J, the junction kept 9 bases outside the gene matches. CDR3 DNA: TGTGCCAGCAGCTCCGCCAGACAGGGTCTCACTGAAGCTTTCTTT. This codes for CASSSARQGLTEAFF.

The chain employs TRBV10-3 and TRBJ2-2; 12 bases are a match to TRBD2. With V trimmed by 6 bases and J by 4 bases, 6 bases remained unmatched. CDR3 size: 16 residues. In germline, CDR1 is ENHRY, CDR2 SYGVKD. The CDR3 DNA sequence: TGTGCCATCAGGGGAACTAGCGGGAGGACCACCGGGGAGCTGTTTTTT. This sequence encodes CAIRGTSGRTTGELFF.

The rearrangement uses TRBV5-6 and TRBJ2-5; D unresolved. The V end lost 6 bases, the J end lost 7 bases, and 4 bases lay between the germline ends. Looked up from germline, CDR1 is SGHDT and CDR2 is YYEEEE. CDR3 length: 9 residues. The CDR3 DNA follows: TGTGCCAGCACTAGGACCCAGTACTTC. Its translation is CASTRTQYF. Full variable domain (remainder filled in from reference TRBV5-6 and TRBJ2-5): DAGVTQSPTHLIKTRGQQVTLRCSPKSGHDTVSWYQQALGQGPQFIFQYYEEEERQRGNFPDRFSGHQFPNYSSELNVNALLLGDSALYLCASTRTQYFGPGTRLLVL.

This rearrangement joins TRBV27 to TRBJ1-3, with unresolved D. This CDR3 spans 13 amino acids. The ends were cut back, 6 bases at V and 0 bases at J, with 6 bases in the middle. Germline V gives CDR1 MNHEY, CDR2 SMNVEV (reference sequence). The CDR3 sequence: CASSLTSGNTIYF. Written as DNA, the CDR3 is TGTGCCAGCAGCCTGACCTCTGGAAACACCATATATTTT.

Notes on this clone: Other DNA variants within this sample encode the same CDR3. The chain links TRBV5-4 to TRBJ2-5, with D perhaps TRBD2 (6 bases). The CDR3 runs to 14 residues. Trimming left V 0 bases short and J 1 base short, with 7 bases between. The germline gives CDR1 SGHNT, CDR2 YYREEE (reference sequence). The CDR3 nucleotides are TGTGCCAGCAGCTTGGGCGGGGTCCAAGAGACCCAGTACTTC. Translated, it gives CASSLGGVQETQYF.

This chain joins TRBV10-3 and TRBJ2-1; D may be TRBD2 (5 bases). V was shortened by 0 bases and J by 7 bases, with 7 bases between the two germline ends. Germline lookup yields CDR1 ENHRY and CDR2 SYGVKD. CDR3 size: 13 residues. This CDR3 reads CAISESRVNEQFF. In DNA, the CDR3 is TGTGCCATCAGTGAGTCGCGGGTAAATGAGCAGTTCTTC.

The V and J genes are TRBV18 and TRBJ1-1, with D tentatively TRBD1 (5 bases). There are 15 residues in the CDR3. Per the germline V gene, CDR1 is KGHSH and CDR2 is LQKENI. Trimming took off 5 bases at V and 1 base at J, with 14 bases between the two ends. This chain's CDR3 is CASSGTRGPNTEAFF. In DNA, the CDR3 is TGTGCCAGCTCAGGAACACGGGGACCGAACACTGAAGCTTTCTTT.

The genes are TRBV9 and TRBJ2-3; D could derive from TRBD1 or TRBD2 (5 bases each). This CDR3 is 16 amino acids long. Germline V gene sequence: CDR1 SGDLS, CDR2 YYNGEE. Trimming stripped 3 bases from V and 4 bases from J, with 18 bases between. Written as DNA, the CDR3 is TGTGCCAGCAGCGCCCGCTGGGACGGGGCCGCAGATACGCAGTATTTT. Protein: CASSARWDGAADTQYF.

This chain links TRBV18 with TRBJ2-1, with 13 nucleotides matching TRBD2. Per germline, CDR1 KGHSH and CDR2 LQKENI. V dropped 3 bases and J dropped 13; count of bases not matched to a gene: 12. CDR3 length: 16 amino acids. The CDR3 region is CASSPGLAGMGRDQFF. CDR3 coding DNA: TGTGCCAGCTCACCGGGACTAGCGGGAATGGGTCGCGATCAGTTCTTC.

V and J are TRBV10-3 and TRBJ1-4; 9 nucleotides align to TRBD1. The junction had 1 base not matched to a gene; V was cut back by 5 bases and J by 3 bases. Germline V CDR1 and CDR2: ENHRY, SYGVKD. There are 14 residues in the CDR3. The CDR3 region is CAISRQGANEKLFF. The CDR3 DNA reads TGTGCCATCAGTCGACAGGGGGCTAATGAAAAACTGTTTTTT.

The CDR3 DNA sequence: TGTGCCACCAGCAGAGCCCTAGCGGGAGGGAGCACAGATACGCAGTATTTT. Its protein product is CATSRALAGGSTDTQYF. V is TRBV15 and J is TRBJ2-3, with 12 positions matching TRBD2. Losses at the gene ends were 1 base for V and 0 bases for J; bases not matched to a gene: 2. The CDR3 length is 17 residues. CDR1 is LNHNV, CDR2 YYDKDF, per germline (reference sequence).

This rearrangement joins TRBV18 to TRBJ2-1; TRBD2 agrees at 12 bases. J lost 6 bases, V lost 1 base, and 7 bases had no gene match. Looked up from germline, CDR1 is KGHSH and CDR2 is LQKENI. This CDR3 has 17 amino acids. CDR3 amino acids: CASSPLRTSGTINEQFF. The CDR3 DNA reads as TGTGCCAGCTCACCACTGCGGACTAGCGGGACAATCAATGAGCAGTTCTTC.

This clone has a single count. The chain recombines TRBV5-1 with TRBJ2-5; D is possibly TRBD1 (6 bases). The V end was cut by 4 bases, the J end by 1 base, with 14 bases between. CDR3 length: 15 amino acids. Germline assignment: CDR1 SGHRS and CDR2 YFSETQ. CDR3 DNA sequence: TGCGCCAGCAGCACACAGGGATCTTTCCAAGAGACCCAGTACTTC. Translated: CASSTQGSFQETQYF.

On this clone: This specimen includes other DNA sequences encoding the same CDR3. The chain uses TRBV2 and TRBJ2-6; D is undetermined. Germline CDR1 and CDR2: SNHLY and FYNNEI. V lost 2 bases, J lost 4 bases, and 9 bases lay in between. The CDR3 is made up of 15 amino acids. CDR3 nucleotides: TGTGCCAGCAGTGAAACCCGGTCGGGGGCCAACGTCCTGACTTTC. Translation gives CASSETRSGANVLTF.

V is TRBV9 and J is TRBJ1-5; D gene uncertain. The CDR3 has 16 amino acids. The germline V gene has CDR1 SGDLS and CDR2 YYNGEE. V was trimmed by 0 bases and J by 0 bases, leaving 10 bases between them. For the CDR3, the DNA is TGTGCCAGCAGCGTAGGTGGTGAGGGTAGCAATCAGCCCCAGCATTTT. Translation gives CASSVGGEGSNQPQHF.

CDR3 in amino acids: CASSSGTTVQPQHF. The CDR3 DNA reads as TGTGCCAGCAGCTCCGGGACGACGGTTCAGCCCCAGCATTTT. The rearrangement links TRBV7-2 to TRBJ1-5; a possible D gene is TRBD1 (5 bases). The V gene's germline CDR1 is SGHTA and CDR2 FQGNSA. The CDR3 is 14 amino acids. Trimming took off 4 bases at V and 6 bases at J, with 13 bases between the two ends.

The rearrangement links TRBV10-1 to TRBJ2-1, with TRBD2 identical over 9 bases. The CDR3 runs 15 residues. V dropped 2 bases and J dropped 5; count of bases not matched to a gene: 4. The germline CDR1 and CDR2 sequences are WNHNN and SYGVQD (reference sequence). Here the CDR3 DNA reads TGCGCCAGCAGTGAGCGACTAGCGGACAACAATGAGCAGTTCTTC. Translated, it gives CASSERLADNNEQFF.